This T cell receptor (beta chain) was retrieved from a study of T cells in Graves' hyperthyroidism and ophthalmopathy. Study context: It was at initial diagnosis, before any treatment, that peripheral blood was collected. Study-level points and caveats: Onset of ophthalmopathy came a median about 6.5 months after the model predicted it. Blood shared most expanded thyroid clonotypes above 0.001.

A note on this clonotype: Its antigen is still unknown.

The CDR3 length is 13 residues. V gave up 5 bases and J gave up 9 bases, with 16 bases separating them. The CDR3 regions of TCR beta were amplified from RNA transcripts. First-round RT-PCR with HTBI primers amplified the TCR CDR3 region. A single record per CDR3 protein comes from TCRdb applying MiXCR to the multiplex PCR reads. The profile shows around 500,000 distinct CDR3 sequences, 12% to 15% of them singletons. Material for sequencing was blood. V is TRBV12-3 or TRBV12-4 and J is TRBJ1-2, with D possibly being TRBD1 (5 bases). The TCR sequence derives from a woman in her 40s with Graves' hyperthyroidism. In nucleotides, the CDR3 is TGTGCCAGCAGTACCGGGACCACAAGGAGCTACACCTTC. It specifies CASSTGTTRSYTF.